Each of the 5 T cell receptor beta chains below was sequenced from the same sample in a study of blood T cell repertoires in COVID-19. Measured with immunoSEQ multiplex PCR; TCRdb has only the in-frame clones, and not every one. Among 60,000 to 70,000 clones, 82% were seen once, and the ten largest hold about two fifths. What was sequenced was peripheral blood. The receptors were gathered from a human donor in a cohort sampled during active COVID-19.

The table lists this clone with a few counts. In DNA form, the CDR3 reads TGTGCCAGCTCACCACCCCGACTAGCGGGGGAGATCTACGAGCAGTACTTC. Residues: CASSPPRLAGEIYEQYF. The chain recombines TRBV18 with TRBJ2-7; 12 bases map to TRBD2. Trimming removed 0 bases from V and 3 bases from J; junction bases left unmatched: 6. Germline CDR1 reads KGHSH; CDR2 reads LQKENI. CDR3 length: 17 residues.

The chain couples TRBV18 to TRBJ1-1; D call uncertain. Germline CDR1 is KGHSH and CDR2 is LQKENI. This CDR3 spans 15 amino acids. V gave up 1 base and J gave up 0 bases, with 9 bases separating them. CDR3 loop: CASSPRTALNTEAFF. CDR3 nucleotide sequence: TGTGCCAGCTCACCACGTACAGCCTTGAACACTGAAGCTTTCTTT.

This clone has more than one count but fewer than ten. The chain carries TRBV11-2 and TRBJ2-7; weak D call: TRBD1 (6 bases). Trimming pared 1 base from V and 2 bases from J, leaving 12 bases between. CDR1 SGHAT and CDR2 FQNNGV come from the germline V gene. The CDR3 runs 15 residues. The DNA of the CDR3 is TGTGCCAGCAGCTTAGGGGGGCAGGGTCCCTACGAGCAGTACTTC. Its protein product is CASSLGGQGPYEQYF.

The rearrangement uses TRBV13 and TRBJ2-1, with 7 bases lining up with TRBD2. The CDR3 consists of 16 residues. V lost 4 bases, J lost 8 bases, and 14 bases stayed unmatched. Germline V gene sequence: CDR1 PRHDT, CDR2 FYEKMQ (reference sequence). Here the CDR3 reads CASSWGGFDHGDEQFF. CDR3 nucleotides: TGTGCCAGCAGCTGGGGAGGGTTCGACCACGGGGATGAGCAGTTCTTC. The variable domain in full, with the rest retrieved from reference TRBV13 and TRBJ2-1, is AAGVIQSPRHLIKEKRETATLKCYPIPRHDTVYWYQQGPGQDPQFLISFYEKMQSDKGSIPDRFSAQQFSDYHSELNMSSLELGDSALYFCASSWGGFDHGDEQFFGPGTRLTVL.

This clone has just a few counts. J is TRBJ1-2 and V is TRBV9; D possibly corresponds to TRBD1 (6 bases). In germline, CDR1 is SGDLS, CDR2 YYNGEE. The CDR3 spans 12 residues. V gave up 4 bases and J gave up 8 bases, with 12 bases separating them. This chain's CDR3 is CASSSTGPGYTF. CDR3 nucleotide sequence: TGTGCCAGCAGCTCGACAGGACCCGGCTACACCTTC.